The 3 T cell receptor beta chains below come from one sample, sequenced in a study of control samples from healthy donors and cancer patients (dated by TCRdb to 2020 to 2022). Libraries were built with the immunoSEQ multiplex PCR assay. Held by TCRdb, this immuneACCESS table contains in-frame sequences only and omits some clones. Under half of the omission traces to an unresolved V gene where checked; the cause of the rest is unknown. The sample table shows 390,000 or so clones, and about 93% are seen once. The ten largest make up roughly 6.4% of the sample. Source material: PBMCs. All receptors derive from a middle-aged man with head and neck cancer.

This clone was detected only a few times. CDR3 loop: CSVAQGVGGYTF. As DNA, the CDR3 is TGCAGCGTTGCTCAGGGGGTTGGAGGCTACACCTTC. The chain recombines TRBV29-1 with TRBJ1-2; 7 bases align to TRBD1. Looked up from germline, CDR1 is SQVTM and CDR2 is ANQGSEA. The CDR3 has 12 amino acids. The trim removed 4 bases at V and 8 bases at J, leaving 7 bases unmatched.

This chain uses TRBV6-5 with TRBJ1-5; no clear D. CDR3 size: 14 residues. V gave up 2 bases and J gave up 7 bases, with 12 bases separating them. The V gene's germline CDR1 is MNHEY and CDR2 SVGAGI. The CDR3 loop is CASSYRRAGQPQHF. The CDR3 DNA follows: TGTGCCAGCAGTTACCGGAGAGCAGGACAGCCCCAGCATTTT.

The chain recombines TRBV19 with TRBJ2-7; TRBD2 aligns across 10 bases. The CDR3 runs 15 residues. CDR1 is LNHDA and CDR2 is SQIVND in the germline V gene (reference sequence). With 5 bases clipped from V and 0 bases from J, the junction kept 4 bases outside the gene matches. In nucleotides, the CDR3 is TGTGCCAGTAGTCCGAGGACTAGCGGCTCCTACGAGCAGTACTTC. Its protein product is CASSPRTSGSYEQYF.